The 28 T cell receptor beta chains in this list originate from one sample, sequenced in a study of memory CD4+ T cells and cytomegalovirus serostatus. Clones were read by immunoSEQ multiplex PCR, and TCRdb kept only the in-frame ones, dropping some. Of fewer than 35,000 clones in the sample, about 78% are singletons; the top ten hold approximately 1%. The sort gate was single viable CD3+CD4+CD8-CD45RO+ cells for memory CD4+ T cells. Sequenced: memory CD4+ T cells from blood. These receptors were collected from an adult in good health and CMV-seronegative.

The CDR3 bases are TGTGCCAGTTCCCTCGGGGCCCAAGCGGGTAGCACCATATATTTT. Its protein is CASSLGAQAGSTIYF. This chain joins TRBV28 and TRBJ1-3; maybe TRBD1 (5 bases). This CDR3 has 15 amino acids. Germline CDR1 and CDR2: MDHEN and SYDVKM. Between the trimmed V and J ends, which lost 9 bases and 9 bases, there was a span of 24 bases.

The V call is TRBV6-5, the J call TRBJ1-3; D possibly corresponds to TRBD1 (5 bases). Between the trimmed V and J ends, which lost 2 bases and 4 bases, there was a span of 12 bases. This CDR3 region has 15 residues. CDR1 and CDR2 from the germline V gene are MNHEY and SVGAGI. DNA for the CDR3: TGTGCCAGCAGTTACGTATGGGGGGAAGGAAACACCATATATTTT. It is translated as CASSYVWGEGNTIYF.

This rearrangement joins TRBV7-2 to TRBJ1-6; a possible D gene is TRBD1 (6 bases). The CDR3 consists of 16 residues. Trimming stripped 1 base from V and 9 bases from J, with 16 bases between. Per the germline V gene, CDR1 is SGHTA and CDR2 is FQGNSA. The CDR3 sequence: CASSLDSGVGTSPLHF. CDR3 DNA sequence: TGTGCCAGCAGCTTAGATTCAGGGGTTGGAACTTCACCCCTCCACTTT.

The gene calls are TRBV28 and TRBJ2-3; 10 bases align to TRBD2. The CDR3 length is 15 residues. The J segment lost 6 bases and the V segment lost 1 base, leaving 4 bases of the junction unmatched. CDR1 is MDHEN and CDR2 is SYDVKM in the germline V gene. The CDR3 here is CASSLSAGGTDTQYF. The CDR3 bases are TGTGCCAGCAGTTTATCAGCGGGAGGGACCGATACGCAGTATTTT.

The chain uses TRBV6-5 and TRBJ2-1; D may be TRBD2 (6 bases). This CDR3 contains 15 residues. The germline V gene has CDR1 MNHEY and CDR2 SVGAGI. Trimming took off 5 bases at V and 3 bases at J, with 14 bases between the two ends. In DNA form, the CDR3 reads TGTGCCAGCAGTCCTCCCGGGACTCTCTACAATGAGCAGTTCTTC. Amino acids: CASSPPGTLYNEQFF.

The chain combines TRBV9 with TRBJ1-5, with D uncertain. Germline CDR1 SGDLS, CDR2 YYNGEE. V dropped 0 bases and J dropped 4 bases, with 11 bases sitting between them. The CDR3 sequence is 15 residues long. The CDR3 here is CASSVEDGLNQPQHF. In DNA, the CDR3 is TGTGCCAGCAGCGTAGAAGACGGGCTAAATCAGCCCCAGCATTTT.

The chain is built from TRBV12-2 and TRBJ2-7. TRBV12-2 is noted as a pseudogene. The CDR3 consists of 14 residues. CDR3: CASRFAGTSYEQYF. Written as DNA, the CDR3 is TGTGCAAGTCGCTTTGCCGGGACGTCGTACGAGCAGTACTTC.

This chain links TRBV7-9 with TRBJ1-5; TRBD1 agrees at 10 bases. This CDR3 is built from 15 residues. Per the germline V gene, CDR1 is SEHNR and CDR2 is FQNEAQ (reference sequence). J gave up 5 bases and V 2 bases, and 3 bases lay outside the gene matches. The CDR3 DNA sequence: TGTGCCAGCAGCTTATGGACAGGGGGGGATCAGCCCCAGCATTTT. Amino acid sequence: CASSLWTGGDQPQHF.

V usage is TRBV30 and J usage is TRBJ2-7; 10 bases match TRBD1. CDR1 and CDR2 (germline): GTSNPN, SVGIG (reference sequence). This CDR3 has 14 residues. Losses at the gene ends were 0 bases for V and 7 bases for J; bases not matched to a gene: 6. The CDR3 DNA reads TGTGCCTGGAGTGTTAGACAGGGGGCTGGAGAGCAGTACTTC. Protein product: CAWSVRQGAGEQYF.

The chain links TRBV15 to TRBJ2-1; 9 nucleotides align to TRBD1. This CDR3 is 15 amino acids long. Losses at the gene ends were 3 bases for V and 0 bases for J; bases not matched to a gene: 0. Germline lookup yields CDR1 LNHNV and CDR2 YYDKDF (reference sequence). The DNA of the CDR3 is TGTGCCACCAGCAGGACAGGGGGCTCCTACAATGAGCAGTTCTTC. The encoded protein is CATSRTGGSYNEQFF.

The table lists this clone with a few counts. The gene calls are TRBV5-4 and TRBJ2-5, with 12 positions matching TRBD2. From germline, CDR1 is SGHNT and CDR2 YYREEE (reference sequence). V was clipped by 6 bases and J by 5 bases; unmatched bases: 14. This CDR3 region has 17 residues. This CDR3 reads CASTRSSGRAETETQYF. DNA for the CDR3: TGTGCCAGCACCCGGTCTAGCGGGAGGGCTGAGACGGAGACCCAGTACTTC.

The chain carries TRBV10-1 and TRBJ1-1; 7 bases map to TRBD1. In germline, CDR1 is WNHNN, CDR2 SYGVQD (reference sequence). This CDR3 has 15 residues. The ends lost 0 bases at V and 4 bases at J; junction bases unmatched: 5. The CDR3 spells CASSESVSGGTEAFF. The CDR3 coding sequence is TGCGCCAGCAGTGAGTCTGTTTCAGGGGGCACTGAAGCTTTCTTT.

The chain carries TRBV5-4 and TRBJ2-5; 8 bases map to TRBD2. V was clipped by 4 bases and J by 9 bases; unmatched bases: 11. In germline, CDR1 is SGHNT, CDR2 YYREEE (reference sequence). The CDR3 runs to 14 residues. In nucleotides, the CDR3 is TGTGCCAGCAGCCCAATAGCGGGATCAGAAGCCCAGTACTTC. As protein: CASSPIAGSEAQYF.

The chain carries TRBV7-9 and TRBJ1-3, with 8 positions matching TRBD1. The V gene's germline CDR1 is SEHNR and CDR2 FQNEAQ (reference sequence). With 2 bases clipped from V and 0 bases from J, the junction kept 6 bases outside the gene matches. This CDR3 has 17 amino acids. The CDR3 here is CASSLRAGGLSGNTIYF. CDR3 DNA sequence: TGTGCCAGCAGCTTAAGGGCAGGGGGCCTCTCTGGAAACACCATATATTTT.

V usage is TRBV4-3 and J usage is TRBJ1-2; D is undetermined. Germline V CDR1 and CDR2: LGHNA, YSLEER. V lost 5 bases, J lost 8 bases, and 18 bases lay in between. This CDR3 region has 14 residues. This CDR3 reads CASSSVRDGSGYTF. The CDR3 nucleotides are TGCGCCAGCAGCTCGGTCCGGGATGGGAGCGGCTACACCTTC.

This clone turned up a few times. V is TRBV7-9 and J is TRBJ1-2; D is perhaps TRBD1 (5 bases). The V and J ends lost 4 bases and 2 bases respectively, with 11 bases between them. Germline CDR1 is SEHNR and CDR2 is FQNEAQ (reference sequence). The CDR3 is made up of 14 amino acids. The CDR3 DNA follows: TGTGCCAGCAGCTCAGTTTCAGGGAACTATGGCTACACCTTC. Translated, it gives CASSSVSGNYGYTF.

V usage is TRBV6-1 and J usage is TRBJ2-7; 8 nucleotides align to TRBD2. V lost 3 bases to trimming and J lost 6 bases; unmatched junction nucleotides: 4. From germline, CDR1 is MNHNS and CDR2 SASEGT. The CDR3 spans 13 residues. DNA of the CDR3: TGTGCCAGCAGTGAGGGGCTAGCGGGCGAGCAGTACTTC. It is translated as CASSEGLAGEQYF.

This clone was seen a single time. This chain connects TRBV28 to TRBJ1-4; the D gene is possibly TRBD1 (5 bases). The V end was cut by 5 bases, the J end by 10 bases, with 26 bases between. Germline CDR1 reads MDHEN; CDR2 reads SYDVKM. There are 17 residues in the CDR3. CDR3: CASSLDPEMGLNGKLFF. DNA of the CDR3: TGTGCCAGCAGTCTAGATCCGGAGATGGGGCTTAACGGAAAACTGTTTTTT.

The rearrangement uses TRBV7-3 and TRBJ2-5; 14 bases match TRBD2. Germline V gene data show CDR1 as SGHTA and CDR2 as FQGTGA. J was trimmed by 8 bases and V by 5 bases; bases with no gene match: 4. The CDR3 is made up of 14 amino acids. CDR3 sequence reads: CASSRGLAGATQYF. DNA for the CDR3: TGTGCCAGCAGCAGGGGACTAGCGGGGGCAACCCAGTACTTC.

The chain recombines TRBV19 with TRBJ2-3; possibly TRBD2 for D (6 bases). CDR1 is LNHDA, CDR2 SQIVND, per germline (reference sequence). The V end lost 4 bases, the J end lost 0 bases, and 17 bases lay between the germline ends. This CDR3 has 17 residues. CDR3 in amino acids: CASSNQDYYFSTDTQYF. The CDR3 DNA sequence: TGTGCCAGTAGTAACCAGGACTACTACTTTAGCACAGATACGCAGTATTTT.

This clone has just one count. This chain uses TRBV7-2 with TRBJ2-3, with D possibly called TRBD1 or TRBD2 (6 bases each). Deletions cut 1 base from V and 0 bases from J, with 11 bases between. The CDR3 extends over 16 amino acids. CDR1 and CDR2 (germline): SGHTA, FQGNSA. The CDR3 sequence is CASSLGGRGSTDTQYF. The DNA for the CDR3 is TGTGCCAGCAGCTTAGGGGGGCGGGGAAGCACAGATACGCAGTATTTT. Complete variable domain (other parts from reference TRBV7-2 and TRBJ2-3): GAGVSQSPSNKVTEKGKDVELRCDPISGHTALYWYRQSLGQGLEFLIYFQGNSAPDKSGLPSDRFSAERTGGSVSTLTIQRTQQEDSAVYLCASSLGGRGSTDTQYFGPGTRLTVL.

The chain joins TRBV6-1 to TRBJ2-2; D possibly corresponds to TRBD1 (6 bases). Trimming cost V 5 bases and J 4 bases, with 11 bases left between them. Germline values: CDR1 MNHNS, CDR2 SASEGT. The CDR3 length is 14 residues. CDR3 bases: TGTGCCAGCAGTACGACAGGCGTCACCGGGGAGCTGTTTTTT. The encoded protein is CASSTTGVTGELFF.

The V and J genes are TRBV7-9 and TRBJ2-1; 7 bases fit TRBD1. The V gene end was trimmed by 1 base and the J gene end by 6 bases; junction bases not matched to a gene: 6. Germline-derived CDR1 and CDR2 are SEHNR and FQNEAQ (reference sequence). This CDR3 contains 15 residues. In nucleotides, the CDR3 is TGTGCCAGCAGCTTAGAGAGACAGGGAAGCAATGAGCAGTTCTTC. Translating gives CASSLERQGSNEQFF.

This chain links TRBV5-1 with TRBJ2-7, with 8 bases fitting TRBD2. The germline CDR1 and CDR2 sequences are SGHRS and YFSETQ. J gave up 3 bases and V 0 bases, and 11 bases lay outside the gene matches. The CDR3 is 17 residues long. The CDR3 loop is CASSLGLGGRFVYEQYF. The CDR3 DNA is TGCGCCAGCAGCTTGGGTCTCGGCGGGAGGTTTGTCTACGAGCAGTACTTC.

The rearrangement joins TRBV11-3 to TRBJ2-7, with a possible D match to TRBD2 (7 bases). CDR1 is SGHNT, CDR2 YENEEA, per germline. The CDR3 covers 15 residues. Trimming shortened V by 3 bases and J by 4 bases, and 16 bases separated the two germline ends. Written as DNA, the CDR3 is TGTGCCAGCAGCTTTCGTGGGGGGGCCGGATACGAGCAGTACTTC. Amino acid sequence: CASSFRGGAGYEQYF.

This sequence joins TRBV2 and TRBJ2-3, with D maybe TRBD1 (6 bases). The V gene lost 6 bases and the J gene lost 4 bases, with 23 bases spanning the gap. Germline V lookup: CDR1 SNHLY, CDR2 FYNNEI. This CDR3 comprises 17 residues. The CDR3, as DNA: TGTGCCAGCAGCCCCCAAGGGGGTGGTTTGGGTGCAGATACGCAGTATTTT. Translated: CASSPQGGGLGADTQYF.

This clone was seen only a few times. The V gene is TRBV4-3, the J gene TRBJ2-1; 7 bases line up with TRBD1. The J segment lost 7 bases and the V segment lost 4 bases, leaving 7 bases of the junction unmatched. The CDR3 runs to 14 residues. Germline values: CDR1 LGHNA, CDR2 YSLEER. CDR3 nucleotide sequence: TGCGCCAGCAGCCGGAACCTACAGGGGAATGAGCAGTTCTTC. Translated, it gives CASSRNLQGNEQFF.

V usage is TRBV12-5 and J usage is TRBJ1-4; D not resolved. The CDR3 runs 12 residues. CDR1 is LGHNT, CDR2 FRNRAP, per germline. Between the trimmed V and J ends, which lost 5 bases and 5 bases, there was a span of 6 bases. The CDR3 DNA reads as TGTGCTAGTGGTGAACTAAATGAAAAACTGTTTTTT. Translated: CASGELNEKLFF.